The TCR beta chain under discussion was sequenced for a study of blood T cells in healthy people across ages. CDR1 is MDHEN, CDR2 SYDVKM, per germline. This CDR3 region has 16 residues. V was cut by 4 bases and J by 5 bases, with 20 bases left in between. This clonotype was observed a handful of times. The use of a sample-barcoded 5' primer and a J-beta primer mix characterized a second PCR of about 6 to 12 cycles. TCRdb called the 5' RACE reads again in MiXCR, with one record for every CDR3 protein. Of about 1.4 million distinct CDR3 sequences listed, roughly 59% are singletons. This TCR was recovered from a man between 18 and 35 years old in good health. The sample comprised blood. The chain couples TRBV28 to TRBJ1-1; possible D gene TRBD1, 5 bases. DNA for the CDR3: TGTGCCAGCAGTTCCCCAGCCCTGGGGGGGAGGACTGAAGCTTTCTTT. Its protein is CASSSPALGGRTEAFF.